This T cell receptor (beta chain) was identified in a study of blood T cell repertoires in COVID-19. Trimming took off 1 base at V and 7 bases at J, with 14 bases between the two ends. This CDR3 is built from 15 residues. CDR1 is SGHTS, CDR2 YDEGEE, per germline. Clones were sequenced by immunoSEQ multiplex PCR, and TCRdb holds only the in-frame ones, with some missing. Found here are roughly 170,000 clones, around 87% of them singletons; the top ten hold about 3%. The J gene is TRBJ1-4, the V gene TRBV5-8; perhaps TRBD1 as D (5 bases). Sequencing input: peripheral blood. This TCR was sampled from a man between 40 and 49 years old with active or convalescent COVID-19. The CDR3 here is CASSLSPGLSEKLFF. The CDR3 DNA follows: TGTGCCAGCAGCTTGTCGCCGGGACTTAGTGAAAAACTGTTTTTT.